The T cell receptor (beta chain) described here comes from a study of blood T cell repertoires in COVID-19. Study as a whole: T cells, B-cell-depleted T cells, or PBMCs supplied cDNA or gDNA.

The CDR3 runs to 15 residues. V trimming: 5 bases; J trimming: 3 bases; junction bases outside the gene matches: 7. Germline CDR1 and CDR2: SGHTA and FQGNSA. The data were produced by immunoSEQ multiplex PCR, yet TCRdb's version contains in-frame clones alone and is incomplete. The data contain around 130,000 clones, about 88% of them singletons. V and J are TRBV7-2 and TRBJ2-7, with 10 bases lining up with TRBD2. The sequenced sample consisted of peripheral blood. The sequence was collected from a woman over 75 with acute or convalescent COVID-19. CDR3: CASSVSGTSVYEQYF. In DNA form, the CDR3 reads TGTGCCAGCAGCGTCTCCGGGACTAGCGTCTACGAGCAGTACTTC.